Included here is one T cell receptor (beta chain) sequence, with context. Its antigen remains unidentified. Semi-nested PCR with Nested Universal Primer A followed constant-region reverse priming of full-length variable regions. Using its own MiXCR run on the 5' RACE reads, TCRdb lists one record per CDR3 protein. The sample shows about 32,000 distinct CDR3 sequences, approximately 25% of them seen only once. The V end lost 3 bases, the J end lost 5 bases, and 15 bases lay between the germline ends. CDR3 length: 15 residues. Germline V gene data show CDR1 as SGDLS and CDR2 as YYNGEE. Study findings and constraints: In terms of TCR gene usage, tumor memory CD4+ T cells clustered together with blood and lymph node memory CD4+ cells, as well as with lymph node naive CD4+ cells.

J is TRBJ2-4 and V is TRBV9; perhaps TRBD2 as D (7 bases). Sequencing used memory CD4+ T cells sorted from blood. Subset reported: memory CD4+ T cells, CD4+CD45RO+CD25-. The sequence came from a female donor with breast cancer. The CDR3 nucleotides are TGTGCCAGCAGCGCACAACAGGGAGGGGAAAACATTCAGTACTTC. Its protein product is CASSAQQGGENIQYF.